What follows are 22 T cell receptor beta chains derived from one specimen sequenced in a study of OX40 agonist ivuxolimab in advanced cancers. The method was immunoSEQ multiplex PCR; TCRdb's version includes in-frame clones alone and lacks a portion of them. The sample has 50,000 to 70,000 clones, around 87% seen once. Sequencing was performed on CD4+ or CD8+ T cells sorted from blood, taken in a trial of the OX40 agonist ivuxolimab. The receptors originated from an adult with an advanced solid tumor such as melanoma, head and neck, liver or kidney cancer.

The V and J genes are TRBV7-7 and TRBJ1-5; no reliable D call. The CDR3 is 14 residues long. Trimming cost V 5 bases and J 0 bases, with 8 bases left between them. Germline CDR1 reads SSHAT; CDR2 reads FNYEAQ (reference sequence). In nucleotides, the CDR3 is TGTGCCAGCAGCCCGGACCTTAGCAATCAGCCCCAGCATTTT. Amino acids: CASSPDLSNQPQHF.

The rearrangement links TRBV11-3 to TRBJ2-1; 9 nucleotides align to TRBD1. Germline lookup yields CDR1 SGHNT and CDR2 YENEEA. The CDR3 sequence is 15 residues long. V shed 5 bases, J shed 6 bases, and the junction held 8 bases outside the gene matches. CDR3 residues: CASSLSQGAGNEQFF. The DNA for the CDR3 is TGTGCCAGCAGCCTCTCACAGGGGGCGGGCAATGAGCAGTTCTTC.

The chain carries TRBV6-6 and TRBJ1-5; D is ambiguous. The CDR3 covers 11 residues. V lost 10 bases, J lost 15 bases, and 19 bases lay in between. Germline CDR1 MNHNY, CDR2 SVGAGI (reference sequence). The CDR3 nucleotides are TGTGCCACAGCAACCCTCGGTATTTGGCATTTT. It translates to CATATLGIWHF.

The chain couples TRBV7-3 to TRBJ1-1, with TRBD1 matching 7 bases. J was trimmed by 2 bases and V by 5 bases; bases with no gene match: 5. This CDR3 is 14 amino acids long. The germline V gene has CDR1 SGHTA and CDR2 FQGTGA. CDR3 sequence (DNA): TGTGCCAGCAGCCCCGGGACAGCTAACACTGAAGCTTTCTTT. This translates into CASSPGTANTEAFF.

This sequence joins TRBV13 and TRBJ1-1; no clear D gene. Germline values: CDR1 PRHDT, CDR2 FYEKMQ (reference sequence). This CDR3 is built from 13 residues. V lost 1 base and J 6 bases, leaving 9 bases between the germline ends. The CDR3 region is CASSLAGSAEAFF. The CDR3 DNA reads TGTGCCAGCAGCTTAGCGGGGTCCGCTGAAGCTTTCTTT. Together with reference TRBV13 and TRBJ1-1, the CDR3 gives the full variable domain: AAGVIQSPRHLIKEKRETATLKCYPIPRHDTVYWYQQGPGQDPQFLISFYEKMQSDKGSIPDRFSAQQFSDYHSELNMSSLELGDSALYFCASSLAGSAEAFFGQGTRLTVV.

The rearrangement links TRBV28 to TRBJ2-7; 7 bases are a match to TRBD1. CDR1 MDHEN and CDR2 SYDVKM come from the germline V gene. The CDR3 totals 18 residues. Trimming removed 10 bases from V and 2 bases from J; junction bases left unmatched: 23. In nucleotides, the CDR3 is TGTGCCACCGATCCTGGGGGTCGGAGAACAGGGGCAGCCTACGAGCAGTACTTC. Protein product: CATDPGGRRTGAAYEQYF. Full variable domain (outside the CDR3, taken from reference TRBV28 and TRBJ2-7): DVKVTQSSRYLVKRTGEKVFLECVQDMDHENMFWYRQDPGLGLRLIYFSYDVKMKEKGDIPEGYSVSREKKERFSLILESASTNQTSMYLCATDPGGRRTGAAYEQYFGPGTRLTVT.

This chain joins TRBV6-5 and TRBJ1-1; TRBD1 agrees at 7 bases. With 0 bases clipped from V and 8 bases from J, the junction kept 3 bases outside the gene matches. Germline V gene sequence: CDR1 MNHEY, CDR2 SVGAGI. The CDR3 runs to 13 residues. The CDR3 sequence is CASSYSGGQEAFF. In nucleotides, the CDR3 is TGTGCCAGCAGTTACTCGGGGGGACAGGAAGCTTTCTTT.

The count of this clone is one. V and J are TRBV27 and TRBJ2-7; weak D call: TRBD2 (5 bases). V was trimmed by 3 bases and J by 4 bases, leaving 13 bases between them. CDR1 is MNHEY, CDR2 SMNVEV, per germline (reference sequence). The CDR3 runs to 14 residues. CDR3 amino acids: CASSFGIEPYEQYF. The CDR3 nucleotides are TGTGCCAGCAGTTTCGGGATTGAACCTTACGAGCAGTACTTC.

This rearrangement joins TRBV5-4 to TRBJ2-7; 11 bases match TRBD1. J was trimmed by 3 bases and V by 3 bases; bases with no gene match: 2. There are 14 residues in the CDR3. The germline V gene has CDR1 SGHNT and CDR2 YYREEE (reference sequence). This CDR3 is CASSWTGGDYEQYF. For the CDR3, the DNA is TGTGCCAGCAGCTGGACAGGGGGCGACTACGAGCAGTACTTC.

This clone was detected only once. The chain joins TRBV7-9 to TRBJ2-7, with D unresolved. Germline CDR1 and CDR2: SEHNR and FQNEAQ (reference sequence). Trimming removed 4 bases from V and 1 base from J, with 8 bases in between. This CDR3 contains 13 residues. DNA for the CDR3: TGTGCCAGCAGCTCACCCGGGTCCTACGAGCAGTACTTC. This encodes CASSSPGSYEQYF.

The CDR3 DNA follows: TGTGCCAGTAGTCATCGGGACGGCGCAACTAATGAAAAACTGTTTTTT. Translation: CASSHRDGATNEKLFF. V and J are TRBV19 and TRBJ1-4; D is perhaps TRBD1 (5 bases). Germline loops: CDR1 LNHDA, CDR2 SQIVND (reference sequence). Trimming shortened V by 5 bases and J by 0 bases, and 13 bases separated the two germline ends. This CDR3 region has 16 residues.

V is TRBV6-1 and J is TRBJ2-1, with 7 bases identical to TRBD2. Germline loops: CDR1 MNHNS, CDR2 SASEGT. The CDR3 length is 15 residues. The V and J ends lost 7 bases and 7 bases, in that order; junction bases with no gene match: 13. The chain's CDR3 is CASTGEGSPLNEQFF. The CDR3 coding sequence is TGTGCCAGCACTGGGGAGGGGTCCCCCTTAAATGAGCAGTTCTTC.

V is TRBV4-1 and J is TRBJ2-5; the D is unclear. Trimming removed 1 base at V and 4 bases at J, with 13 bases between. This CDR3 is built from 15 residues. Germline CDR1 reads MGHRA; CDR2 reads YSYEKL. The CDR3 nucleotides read TGCGCCAGCAGCCAAGTGAGTATGGGCGGAGAGACCCAGTACTTC. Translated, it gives CASSQVSMGGETQYF.

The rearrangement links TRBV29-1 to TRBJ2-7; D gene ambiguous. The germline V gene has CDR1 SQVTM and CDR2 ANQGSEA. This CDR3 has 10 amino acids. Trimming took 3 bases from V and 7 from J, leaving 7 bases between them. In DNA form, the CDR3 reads TGCAGCGTTGAGGAGAGGGAGCAGTACTTC. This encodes CSVEEREQYF.

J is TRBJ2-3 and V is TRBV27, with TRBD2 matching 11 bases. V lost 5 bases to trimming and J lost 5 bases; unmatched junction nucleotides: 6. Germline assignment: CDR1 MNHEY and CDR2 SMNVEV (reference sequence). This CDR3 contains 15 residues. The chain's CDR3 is CASSPIAGGRDTQYF. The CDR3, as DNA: TGTGCCAGCAGTCCTATAGCGGGAGGGAGAGATACGCAGTATTTT.

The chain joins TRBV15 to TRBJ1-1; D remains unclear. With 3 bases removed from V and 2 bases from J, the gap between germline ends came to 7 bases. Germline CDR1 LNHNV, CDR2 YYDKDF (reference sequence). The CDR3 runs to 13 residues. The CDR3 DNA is TGTGCCACCAGCAGGGACGTAAACACTGAAGCTTTCTTT. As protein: CATSRDVNTEAFF.

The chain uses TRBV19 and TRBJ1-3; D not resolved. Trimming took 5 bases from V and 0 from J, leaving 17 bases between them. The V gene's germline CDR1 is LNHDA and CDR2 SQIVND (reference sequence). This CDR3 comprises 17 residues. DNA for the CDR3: TGTGCCAGTAGTTGGGAGCCCGAAGGATTCTCTGGAAACACCATATATTTT. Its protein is CASSWEPEGFSGNTIYF.

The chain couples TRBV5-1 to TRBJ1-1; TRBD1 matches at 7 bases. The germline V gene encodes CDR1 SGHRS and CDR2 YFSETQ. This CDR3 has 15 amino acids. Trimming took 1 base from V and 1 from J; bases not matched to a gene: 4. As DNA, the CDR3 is TGCGCCAGCAGCTTGTGGCCAGGGGGGAACACTGAAGCTTTCTTT. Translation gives CASSLWPGGNTEAFF. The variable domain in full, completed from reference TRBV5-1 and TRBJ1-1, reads KAGVTQTPRYLIKTRGQQVTLSCSPISGHRSVSWYQQTPGQGLQFLFEYFSETQRNKGNFPGRFSGRQFSNSRSEMNVSTLELGDSALYLCASSLWPGGNTEAFFGQGTRLTVV.

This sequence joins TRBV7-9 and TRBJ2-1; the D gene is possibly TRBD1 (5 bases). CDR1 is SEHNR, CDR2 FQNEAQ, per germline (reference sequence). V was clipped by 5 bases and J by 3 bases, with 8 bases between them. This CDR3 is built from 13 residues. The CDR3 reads CASSPDNYNEQFF. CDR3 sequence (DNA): TGTGCCAGCAGCCCGGACAACTACAATGAGCAGTTCTTC.

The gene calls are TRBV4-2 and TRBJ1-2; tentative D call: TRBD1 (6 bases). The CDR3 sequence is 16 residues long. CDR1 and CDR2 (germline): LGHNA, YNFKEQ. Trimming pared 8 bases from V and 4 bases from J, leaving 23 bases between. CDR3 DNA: TGTGCCAGCTACCGCCCTGGCCAGGGGCCTTTCTATGGCTACACCTTC. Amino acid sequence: CASYRPGQGPFYGYTF.

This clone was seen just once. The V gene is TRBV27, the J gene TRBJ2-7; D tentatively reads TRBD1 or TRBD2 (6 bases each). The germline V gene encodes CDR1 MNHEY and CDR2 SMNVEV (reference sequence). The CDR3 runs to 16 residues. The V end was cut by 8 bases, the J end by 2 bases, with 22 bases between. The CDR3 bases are TGTGCCAGCGGGGGGCGAGGTGAGACCGCTGCCTACGAGCAGTACTTC. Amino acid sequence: CASGGRGETAAYEQYF.

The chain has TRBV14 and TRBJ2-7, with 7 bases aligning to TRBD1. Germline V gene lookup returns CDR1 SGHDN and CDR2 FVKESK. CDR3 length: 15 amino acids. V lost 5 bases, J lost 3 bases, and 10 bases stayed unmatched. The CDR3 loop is CASSESGQRFYEQYF. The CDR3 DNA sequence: TGTGCCAGCAGCGAATCGGGACAGCGATTCTACGAGCAGTACTTC.